This entry is about one TCR beta chain. Its antigen is currently unknown. This sample was taken from a study of identical twins. Study findings and constraints: Beta clonotypes that were abundant in cord blood contained fewer insertions, a pattern absent from memory repertoires.

Unique molecular identifiers were in the cDNA, with template-switch universal primer binding. TCRdb reanalysed the 5' RACE reads using MiXCR and keeps one entry per CDR3 protein. This sample has some 1,700,000 distinct CDR3 sequences, with around a third found just once. Germline V lookup: CDR1 MDHEN, CDR2 SYDVKM. The V and J ends lost 6 bases and 4 bases, in that order; junction bases with no gene match: 4. The CDR3 length is 14 residues. Sequencing input: cord blood. The TCR comes from a newborn girl in good health. The chain has TRBV28 and TRBJ2-1; TRBD1 matches at 9 bases. CDR3 residues: CASRPGTGYNEQFF. The CDR3 DNA reads TGTGCCAGCAGGCCCGGGACAGGGTACAATGAGCAGTTCTTC.